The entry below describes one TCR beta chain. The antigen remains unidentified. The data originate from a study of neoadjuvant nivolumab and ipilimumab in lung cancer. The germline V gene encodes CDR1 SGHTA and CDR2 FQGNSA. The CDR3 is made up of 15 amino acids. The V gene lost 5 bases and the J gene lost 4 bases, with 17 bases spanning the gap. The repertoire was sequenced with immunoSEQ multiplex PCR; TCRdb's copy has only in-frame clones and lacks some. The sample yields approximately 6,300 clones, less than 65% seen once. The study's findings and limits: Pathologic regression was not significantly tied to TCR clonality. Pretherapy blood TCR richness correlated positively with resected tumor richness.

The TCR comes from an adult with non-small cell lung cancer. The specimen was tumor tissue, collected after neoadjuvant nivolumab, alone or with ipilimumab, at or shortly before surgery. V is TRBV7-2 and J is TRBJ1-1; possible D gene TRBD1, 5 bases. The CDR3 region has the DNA TGTGCCAGCAGCAACCTAGTCGGGGGAGGCACTGAAGCTTTCTTT. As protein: CASSNLVGGGTEAFF.